One T cell receptor (beta chain) is described in this entry. Its recognized antigen is unknown. No per-base quality is available; no much larger clone lies one base away. CD4+ T cells from unexposed donors were collected before the COVID-19 pandemic (2011-2018). After approximately eleven days of culture, CD4+ T cells were isolated with the EasySep CD4+ T cell isolation kit. As cell numbers permitted, CD4+ T cells from unexposed donors were tested for reactivity to SARS-CoV-2 S and N and to four common cold coronavirus spike pools. Roughly 1.9 million PBMCs per well were cultured in IMDM with approximately 5% human AB serum and 9.5 to 10 IU/ml IL-2. Half of the culture medium was replaced with fresh IL-2-containing medium on days 3 and 7. Triplicate replicate wells were generally used for each peptide culture condition. Leukapheresis product for the unexposed donors was purchased commercially. Ficoll-Paque PLUS gradient centrifugation was used to isolate PBMCs from leukapheresis product or whole blood. PBMCs were either used fresh in the expansion assay or cryopreserved at -140 degrees C. The QIAamp Micro DNA Kit was used to extract genomic DNA from the CD4+ T cells.

The receptor library was made with the immunoSEQ multiplex PCR assay. The authors processed their data as follows. During preprocessing, nonproductive sequences were removed, as were CDR3s that did not start with C, did not end with F or W, or were shorter than 7 amino acids. Antigen-specific clonotypes were called with the MANAFEST web app, based on expansion relative to reference and other culture wells. A clone was considered positive if the clone showed significant expansion compared with the reference culture in 2 of 3 replicate wells at an FDR below 0.05. Positive clones also required significant expansion versus all other tandem wells and an odds ratio above 5. After three terminal residues were trimmed from each end, CDR3 homology was quantified as pairwise Levenshtein distance using the stringdist R package. The table comes from immuneACCESS by way of TCRdb, which keeps in-frame sequences with V and J called. Part of the clones is missing from these tables; in studies checked, under half for an unresolved V gene and the rest for unknown reasons. That table supplies the V and J calls and clone size; D and trimming were determined from the DNA. The sample table shows about 18,000 clones, and about three quarters are seen once. Approximately 30% of the sample is held by the ten biggest clonotypes.

These data originate in a study of CD4 T cells in relation to SARS-CoV-2 and coronaviruses (dated by TCRdb to the early 2020s). Regarding the complete study: In the ViraFEST assay, PBMCs were grown with antigen for around ten days, and TCR beta CDR3s were then sequenced to identify antigen-specific clonal expansions. An HIV-1 Nef peptide pool or a culture without peptide was used as the negative reference condition. Shared crossreactive spike epitopes were mapped to their HLA restriction using patient-derived lymphoblastoid cell lines. Memory CD4+ T cell crossreactivity between SARS-CoV-2 and common cold coronavirus spike proteins was assessed at the TCR clonotype level in the study. Samples from three pre-COVID donors and the naive versus memory experiments were sequenced with the Adaptive Biotechnologies TCR-sequencing kit; other data were Illumina-based. A different, Illumina-based TCR-beta assay was used to sequence expansion assays from other donors in the study. Points the paper makes about the study in general: The study was constrained by small numbers of patients and of tested TCRs. Significantly weaker SARS-CoV-2-driven expansion was shown by crossreactive clones than by monoreactive clones, consistent with antigenic imprinting. No donor contributed both pre-pandemic and post-infection samples, which limited tracing the source of pre-existing responses. Since the crossreactivity analysis centred on spike protein, crossreactivity against other viral proteins was not assessed. Memory CD4+ clonotypes crossrecognizing SARS-CoV-2 and at least one common cold coronavirus spike were found in around 71% of donors.

The CDR3, cysteine through phenylalanine, is 14 amino acids long. The sequence is cut down to CDR3 DNA, 42 bases in frame from base 1. V is reduced by 3 bases and J by 7 bases, leaving a spacing of 16 bases between them. Taken from the germline V gene (reference sequence), the CDR1 and CDR2 loops are DFQATT and SNEGSKA. The specimen was CD4+ T cells from PBMCs, cultured in vitro. The chain joins TRBV20-1 to TRBJ2-4, with a weak D call of TRBD2 (6 bases match). The TCR sequence derives from a human donor in good health. The CDR3 protein: CSASPGGWWNIQYF. Here is the DNA: TGCAGTGCTAGTCCCGGGGGTTGGTGGAACATTCAGTACTTC.